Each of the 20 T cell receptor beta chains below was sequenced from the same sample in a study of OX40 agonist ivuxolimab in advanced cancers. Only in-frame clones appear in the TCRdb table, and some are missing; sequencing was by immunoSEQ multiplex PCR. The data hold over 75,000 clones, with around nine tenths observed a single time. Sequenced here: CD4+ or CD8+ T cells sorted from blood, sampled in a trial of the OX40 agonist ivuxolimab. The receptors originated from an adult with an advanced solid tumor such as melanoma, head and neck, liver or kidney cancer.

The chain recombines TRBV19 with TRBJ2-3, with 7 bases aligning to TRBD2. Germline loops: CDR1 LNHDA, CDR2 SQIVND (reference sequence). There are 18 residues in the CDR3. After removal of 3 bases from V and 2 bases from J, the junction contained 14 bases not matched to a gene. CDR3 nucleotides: TGTGCCAGTAGTATTAGATCATCACTAGCGATTGCCACAGATACGCAGTATTTT. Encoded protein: CASSIRSSLAIATDTQYF.

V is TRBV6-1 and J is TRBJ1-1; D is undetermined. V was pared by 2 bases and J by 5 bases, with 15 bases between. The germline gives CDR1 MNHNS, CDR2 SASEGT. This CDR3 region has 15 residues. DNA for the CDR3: TGTGCCAGCAGTGAAAGTTCGGGGATAGGGACTGAAGCTTTCTTT. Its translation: CASSESSGIGTEAFF.

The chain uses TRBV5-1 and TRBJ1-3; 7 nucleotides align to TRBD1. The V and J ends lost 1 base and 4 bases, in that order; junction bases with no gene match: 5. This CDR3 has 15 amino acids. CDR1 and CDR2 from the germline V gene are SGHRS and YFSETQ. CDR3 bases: TGCGCCAGCAGCTTGACAGGGGTAGGAGGAAACACCATATATTTT. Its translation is CASSLTGVGGNTIYF.

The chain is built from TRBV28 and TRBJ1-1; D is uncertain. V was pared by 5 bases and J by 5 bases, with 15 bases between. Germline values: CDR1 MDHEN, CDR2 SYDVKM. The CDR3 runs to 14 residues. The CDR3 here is CASSINPSLTEAFF. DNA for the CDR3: TGTGCCAGCAGTATTAACCCATCATTGACTGAAGCTTTCTTT.

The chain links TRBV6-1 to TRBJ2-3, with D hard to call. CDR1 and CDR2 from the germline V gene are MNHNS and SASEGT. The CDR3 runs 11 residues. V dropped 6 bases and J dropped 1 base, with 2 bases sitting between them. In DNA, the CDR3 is TGTGCCAGCAGCCGCACAGATACGCAGTATTTT. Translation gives CASSRTDTQYF.

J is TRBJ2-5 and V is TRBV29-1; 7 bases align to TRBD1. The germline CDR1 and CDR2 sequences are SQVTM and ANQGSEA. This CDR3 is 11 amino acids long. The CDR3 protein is CRGTEGETQYF. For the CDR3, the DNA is TGCAGGGGGACAGAGGGTGAGACCCAGTACTTC.

The CDR3 spells CASSLGTGGYTF. The CDR3 DNA reads TGTGCCAGCAGTCTCGGGACAGGTGGCTACACCTTC. The chain links TRBV2 to TRBJ1-2; TRBD1 aligns across 8 bases. This CDR3 spans 12 amino acids. Germline trimming cut 5 bases from V and 7 bases from J; bases unmatched to any gene: 3. Per germline, CDR1 SNHLY and CDR2 FYNNEI.

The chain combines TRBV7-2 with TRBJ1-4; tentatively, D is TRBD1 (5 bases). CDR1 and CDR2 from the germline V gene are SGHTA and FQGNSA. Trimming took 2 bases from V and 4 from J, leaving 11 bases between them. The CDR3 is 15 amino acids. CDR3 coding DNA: TGTGCCAGCAGCTTATTCCGAGGGGTTAATGAAAAACTGTTTTTT. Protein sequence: CASSLFRGVNEKLFF.

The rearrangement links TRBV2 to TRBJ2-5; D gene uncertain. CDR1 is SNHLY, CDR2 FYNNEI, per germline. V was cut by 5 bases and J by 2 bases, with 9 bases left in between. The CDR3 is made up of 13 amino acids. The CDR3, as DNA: TGTGCCAGCAGTAAAAACTTACAAGAGACCCAGTACTTC. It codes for CASSKNLQETQYF. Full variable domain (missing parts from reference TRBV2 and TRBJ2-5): EPEVTQTPSHQVTQMGQEVILRCVPISNHLYFYWYRQILGQKVEFLVSFYNNEISEKSEIFDDQFSVERPDGSNFTLKIRSTKLEDSAMYFCASSKNLQETQYFGPGTRLLVL.

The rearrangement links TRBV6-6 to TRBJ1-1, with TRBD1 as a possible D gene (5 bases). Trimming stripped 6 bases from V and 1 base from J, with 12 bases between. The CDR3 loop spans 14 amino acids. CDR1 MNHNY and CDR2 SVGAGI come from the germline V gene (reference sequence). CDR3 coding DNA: TGTGCCAGCAGCGCCAGGGAGGAGAACACTGAAGCTTTCTTT. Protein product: CASSAREENTEAFF.

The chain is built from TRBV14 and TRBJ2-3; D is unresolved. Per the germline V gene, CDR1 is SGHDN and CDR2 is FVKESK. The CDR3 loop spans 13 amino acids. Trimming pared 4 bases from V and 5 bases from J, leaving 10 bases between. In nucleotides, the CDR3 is TGTGCCAGCAGCCCCCAAAGGGAAGATACGCAGTATTTT. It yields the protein CASSPQREDTQYF.

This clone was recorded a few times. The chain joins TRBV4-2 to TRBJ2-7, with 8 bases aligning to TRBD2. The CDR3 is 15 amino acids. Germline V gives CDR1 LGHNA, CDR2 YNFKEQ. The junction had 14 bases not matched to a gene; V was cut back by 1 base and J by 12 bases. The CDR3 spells CASSQVRFGGGYMYF. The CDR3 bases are TGTGCCAGCAGCCAAGTGCGTTTTGGCGGGGGGTATATGTACTTC.

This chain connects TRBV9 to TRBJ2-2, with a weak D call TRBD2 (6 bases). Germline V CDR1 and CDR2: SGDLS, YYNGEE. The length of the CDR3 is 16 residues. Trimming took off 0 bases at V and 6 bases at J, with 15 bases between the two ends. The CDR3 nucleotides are TGTGCCAGCAGCGTAGATCGGGGGATCATTTCCGGGGAGCTGTTTTTT. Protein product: CASSVDRGIISGELFF.

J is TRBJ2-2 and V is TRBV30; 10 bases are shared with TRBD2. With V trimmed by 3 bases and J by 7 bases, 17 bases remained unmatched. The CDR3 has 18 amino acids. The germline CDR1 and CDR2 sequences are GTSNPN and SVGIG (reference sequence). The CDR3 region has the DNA TGTGCCTGGAGCTATCCCCCCCTACTAGCGGGGAGGGTCGGGGAGCTGTTTTTT. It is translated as CAWSYPPLLAGRVGELFF.

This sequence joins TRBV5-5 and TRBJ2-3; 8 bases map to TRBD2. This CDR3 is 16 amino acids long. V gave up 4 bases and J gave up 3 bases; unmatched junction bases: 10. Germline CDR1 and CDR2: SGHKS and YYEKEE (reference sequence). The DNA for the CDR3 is TGTGCCAGCAGCACCCTGGGCGGGGGGTCTACAGATACGCAGTATTTT. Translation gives CASSTLGGGSTDTQYF.

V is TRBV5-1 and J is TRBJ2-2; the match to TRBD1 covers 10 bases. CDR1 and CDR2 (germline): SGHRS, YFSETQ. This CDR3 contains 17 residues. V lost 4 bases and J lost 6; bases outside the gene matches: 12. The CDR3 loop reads CASSLSFGTGDAGELFF. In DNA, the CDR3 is TGCGCCAGCAGCCTTTCTTTCGGGACAGGGGACGCCGGGGAGCTGTTTTTT.

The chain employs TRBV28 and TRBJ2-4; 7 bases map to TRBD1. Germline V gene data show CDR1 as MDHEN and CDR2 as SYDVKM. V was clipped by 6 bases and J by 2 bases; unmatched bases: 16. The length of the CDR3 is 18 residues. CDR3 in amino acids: CASRTIPRGLDTKNIQYF. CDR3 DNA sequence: TGTGCCAGCAGGACGATTCCTAGGGGGCTCGATACCAAAAACATTCAGTACTTC.

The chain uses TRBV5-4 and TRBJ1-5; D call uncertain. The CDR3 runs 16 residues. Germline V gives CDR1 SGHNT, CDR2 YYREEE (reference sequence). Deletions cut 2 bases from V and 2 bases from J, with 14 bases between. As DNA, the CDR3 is TGTGCCAGCAGCTTAACGCCCCAAGGAGGCAATCAGCCCCAGCATTTT. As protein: CASSLTPQGGNQPQHF.

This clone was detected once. CDR3 bases: TGTGCCTGGGAACAGGGAGGAGGCTACACCTTC. Protein sequence: CAWEQGGGYTF. The chain employs TRBV30 and TRBJ1-2; possible D gene TRBD1, 6 bases. V lost 5 bases and J 8 bases, leaving 12 bases between the germline ends. Germline V lookup: CDR1 GTSNPN, CDR2 SVGIG (reference sequence). The CDR3 extends over 11 amino acids.

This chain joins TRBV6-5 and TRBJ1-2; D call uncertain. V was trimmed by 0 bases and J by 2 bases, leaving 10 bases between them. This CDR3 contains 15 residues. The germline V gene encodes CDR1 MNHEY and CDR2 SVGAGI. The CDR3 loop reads CASSYSRPDNYGYTF. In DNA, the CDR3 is TGTGCCAGCAGTTACTCGAGGCCGGACAACTATGGCTACACCTTC.